The 14 T cell receptor beta chains below were found in one sample sequenced in a study of blood T cell repertoires in COVID-19. The data were produced by immunoSEQ multiplex PCR, yet TCRdb's version contains in-frame clones alone and is incomplete. The sample carries fewer than 300,000 clones, approximately 91% recorded once. The sample was peripheral blood. The receptors here all came from a woman aged 25 to 45 with COVID-19, enrolled during active disease.

The rearrangement uses TRBV19 and TRBJ2-2; D is perhaps TRBD1 (7 bases). The germline gives CDR1 LNHDA, CDR2 SQIVND (reference sequence). The CDR3 has 18 residues. Trimming cost V 3 bases and J 3 bases, with 20 bases left between them. Written as DNA, the CDR3 is TGTGCCAGTAGTATTGCCCCCCAGGGGGGCCTATACACCGGGGAGCTGTTTTTT. Translated, it gives CASSIAPQGGLYTGELFF. Filled out from reference TRBV19 and TRBJ2-2, the complete variable domain reads DGGITQSPKYLFRKEGQNVTLSCEQNLNHDAMYWYRQDPGQGLRLIYYSQIVNDFQKGDIAEGYSVSREKKESFPLTVTSAQKNPTAFYLCASSIAPQGGLYTGELFFGEGSRLTVL.

Turning to this clone: This specimen includes other DNA sequences encoding the same CDR3. CDR3 loop: CASSLGAGLTDTQYF. For the CDR3, the DNA is TGTGCCAGCAGCTTAGGAGCGGGGCTCACAGATACGCAGTATTTT. V usage is TRBV7-2 and J usage is TRBJ2-3, with 7 bases that match TRBD2. CDR3 length: 15 amino acids. V was clipped by 1 base and J by 2 bases; unmatched bases: 3. Germline lookup yields CDR1 SGHTA and CDR2 FQGNSA.

The V call is TRBV28, the J call TRBJ1-6; D possibly corresponds to TRBD1 (5 bases). The CDR3 contains 14 residues. Deletions cut 3 bases from V and 10 bases from J, with 13 bases between. Germline V CDR1 and CDR2: MDHEN, SYDVKM. Here the CDR3 DNA reads TGTGCCAGCAGTTTCCGGGGGTTGGGGTCACCCCTCCACTTT. Translating gives CASSFRGLGSPLHF.

The genes are TRBV10-3 and TRBJ1-3; 8 bases line up with TRBD1. Unmatched junction bases numbered 11, after V lost 4 bases and J lost 0 bases. CDR1 is ENHRY, CDR2 SYGVKD, per germline. The CDR3 consists of 18 residues. The CDR3 loop reads CAISASYSGTGSGNTIYF. In DNA, the CDR3 is TGTGCCATCAGTGCATCCTATTCCGGGACAGGCTCTGGAAACACCATATATTTT.

The chain links TRBV12-3 or TRBV12-4 to TRBJ1-2; weak D call: TRBD1 (5 bases). V was cut by 3 bases and J by 0 bases, with 5 bases left in between. The CDR3 contains 13 residues. CDR3 nucleotides: TGTGCCAGCAGTTTGACAGCTAACTATGGCTACACCTTC. It translates to CASSLTANYGYTF.

The chain uses TRBV19 and TRBJ1-1; D call uncertain. Germline V gene sequence: CDR1 LNHDA, CDR2 SQIVND (reference sequence). V lost 2 bases, J lost 1 base, and 11 bases lay in between. The CDR3 length is 15 residues. CDR3 sequence: CASSIQPPGNTEAFF. The CDR3, as DNA: TGTGCCAGTAGTATACAACCCCCCGGGAACACTGAAGCTTTCTTT.

This clone turned up a few times. The chain links TRBV28 to TRBJ2-7, with D possibly matching TRBD2 (6 bases). The length of the CDR3 is 15 residues. V was cut by 6 bases and J by 1 base, with 16 bases left in between. Germline V gene sequence: CDR1 MDHEN, CDR2 SYDVKM. The chain's CDR3 is CASSLGLANSYEQYF. The CDR3 region has the DNA TGTGCCAGCAGCCTCGGGCTAGCGAATTCCTACGAGCAGTACTTC.

The chain has TRBV18 and TRBJ1-2; D unresolved. Germline assignment: CDR1 KGHSH and CDR2 LQKENI. This CDR3 region has 15 residues. The germline V and J ends were trimmed by 2 bases and 5 bases, with 15 bases remaining between them. The chain's CDR3 is CASSPSDGGSYGYTF. Written as DNA, the CDR3 is TGTGCCAGCTCACCAAGTGACGGAGGGTCGTATGGCTACACCTTC.

This clone showed up just once. The V call is TRBV5-1, the J call TRBJ2-1; 8 bases align to TRBD1. This CDR3 has 15 residues. The J segment lost 4 bases and the V segment lost 4 bases, leaving 7 bases of the junction unmatched. Germline values: CDR1 SGHRS, CDR2 YFSETQ. The DNA for the CDR3 is TGCGCCAGCAGCCACGGGACAGGACTTTACAATGAGCAGTTCTTC. Amino acid sequence: CASSHGTGLYNEQFF.

CDR3 sequence: CASSTTSTDTQYF. The CDR3 DNA sequence: TGTGCCAGTAGTACCACTAGCACAGATACGCAGTATTTT. The V and J genes are TRBV19 and TRBJ2-3; the D is unclear. Trimming took off 4 bases at V and 0 bases at J, with 5 bases between the two ends. Germline V lookup: CDR1 LNHDA, CDR2 SQIVND (reference sequence). The CDR3 consists of 13 residues.

The V gene is TRBV6-1, the J gene TRBJ2-3; D is uncertain. This CDR3 has 15 amino acids. The V end lost 1 base, the J end lost 2 bases, and 10 bases lay between the germline ends. The germline V gene encodes CDR1 MNHNS and CDR2 SASEGT. In DNA, the CDR3 is TGTGCCAGCAGTGAAGACACGTTTGCCACAGATACGCAGTATTTT. It specifies CASSEDTFATDTQYF.

V is TRBV30 and J is TRBJ2-7; 9 bases line up with TRBD2. Trimming at V came to 2 bases and at J to 4 bases, leaving 9 bases not matched to a gene. CDR1 and CDR2 (germline): GTSNPN, SVGIG (reference sequence). The CDR3 length is 15 residues. The CDR3 DNA follows: TGTGCCTGGAGTCCCTATAGCGGGAGAAGTTACGAGCAGTACTTC. Its translation: CAWSPYSGRSYEQYF.

The V gene is TRBV2, the J gene TRBJ1-2; TRBD1 matches at 8 bases. The junction had 10 bases not matched to a gene; V was cut back by 10 bases and J by 3 bases. The CDR3 is 14 amino acids. Germline CDR1 SNHLY, CDR2 FYNNEI. The CDR3 DNA reads TGTGCCACCAAAGGTACAGGGGGAGACTATGGCTACACCTTC. This gives the protein CATKGTGGDYGYTF.

The rearrangement uses TRBV6-5 and TRBJ1-1, with D perhaps TRBD1 (5 bases). Trimming took off 6 bases at V and 1 base at J, with 12 bases between the two ends. Germline V lookup: CDR1 MNHEY, CDR2 SVGAGI. CDR3 length: 14 amino acids. CDR3 DNA: TGTGCCAGCAGGTACCCGGGGGGGAACACTGAAGCTTTCTTT. Translation gives CASRYPGGNTEAFF.